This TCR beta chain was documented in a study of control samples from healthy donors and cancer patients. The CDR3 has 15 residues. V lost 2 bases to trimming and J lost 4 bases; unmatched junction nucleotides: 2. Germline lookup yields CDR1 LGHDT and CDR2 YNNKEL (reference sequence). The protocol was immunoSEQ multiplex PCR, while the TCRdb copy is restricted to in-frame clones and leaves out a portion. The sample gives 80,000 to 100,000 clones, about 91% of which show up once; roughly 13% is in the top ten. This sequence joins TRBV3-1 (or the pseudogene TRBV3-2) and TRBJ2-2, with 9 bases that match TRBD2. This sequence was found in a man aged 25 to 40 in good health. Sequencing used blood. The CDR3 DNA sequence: TGTGCCAGCAGCCAAAGACTAGCGGTCACCGGGGAGCTGTTTTTT. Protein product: CASSQRLAVTGELFF.